The rows below give T cell receptor beta chains drawn from one sample of a study of cytomegalovirus exposure and HLA in healthy donors. TCRdb's copy holds only in-frame clones and misses some; the assay was immunoSEQ multiplex PCR. There are 130,000 to 150,000 clones in the sample; about 79% occur only once, and about 1.7% lies in the top ten. Sequencing input: PBMCs. The receptors were gathered from a woman in her twenties or thirties in good health and CMV-seronegative. Each CDR3 is given with its conserved first and last residue. The D gene is left open where the match is weak. Rows may omit the clone size; those that give it use once, few, many or a size class.

size	D	J	V	CDR3	DNA
-	-	TRBJ1-1	TRBV6-5	CASSYEGSTEAFF	TGTGCCAGCAGTTACGAAGGGAGCACTGAAGCTTTCTTT
-	-	TRBJ2-7	TRBV12-5	CASGIDGGYEQYF	TGTGCTAGTGGTATAGACGGAGGGTACGAGCAGTACTTC
-	TRBD1	TRBJ1-1	TRBV11-2	CASSPGGTEAFF	TGTGCCAGCAGCCCAGGGGGAACTGAAGCTTTCTTT
-	TRBD1	TRBJ1-1	TRBV6-5	CASSTEQGRGTEVFF	TGTGCCAGCAGTACCGAACAGGGGCGAGGGACTGAAGTTTTCTTT
-	TRBD2	TRBJ2-2	TRBV19	CASTLNLAGGRTGELFF	TGTGCCAGTACCCTAAATCTAGCGGGGGGGCGCACCGGGGAGCTGTTTTTT
-	-	TRBJ1-4	TRBV9	CASSAGGGGNEKLFF	TGTGCCAGCAGCGCGGGGGGGGGTGGCAATGAAAAACTGTTTTTT
-	-	TRBJ2-1	TRBV2	CASSVRRTAFNYNEQFF	TGTGCCAGCAGTGTACGACGGACAGCTTTTAACTACAATGAGCAGTTCTTC
-	TRBD2	TRBJ2-3	TRBV4-3	CASSQDAGELADTQYF	TGCGCCAGCAGCCAAGACGCGGGAGAGTTGGCAGATACGCAGTATTTT
few	-	TRBJ2-1	TRBV4-3	CASSQVSGYTQFF	TGCGCCAGCAGCCAAGTCTCAGGGTATACGCAGTTCTTC
-	-	TRBJ1-6	TRBV6-5	CASSYGGISPLHF	TGTGCCAGCAGTTACGGGGGGATTTCACCCCTCCACTTT
-	TRBD1	TRBJ1-6	TRBV7-6	CASSLGGQSNSPLHF	TGTGCCAGCAGCTTAGGGGGACAGTCGAATTCACCCCTCCACTTT
-	-	TRBJ1-1	TRBV5-6	CASSWGGRRDTEAFF	TGTGCCAGCAGCTGGGGGGGGCGGAGAGACACTGAAGCTTTCTTT
-	TRBD1	TRBJ1-2	TRBV23-1	CASSQPGQGGYGYTF	TGCGCCAGCAGTCAACCGGGACAGGGGGGCTATGGCTACACCTTC
-	TRBD1	TRBJ1-5	TRBV6-5	CASSQDRGNQPQHF	TGTGCCAGCAGCCAGGACAGGGGCAATCAGCCCCAGCATTTT
-	TRBD1	TRBJ1-1	TRBV5-1	CASSLAGQGSEAFF	TGCGCCAGCAGCTTGGCCGGACAGGGCTCTGAAGCTTTCTTT
-	-	TRBJ1-2	TRBV4-2	CASSQELDGALNYGYTF	TGTGCCAGCAGCCAAGAGTTGGATGGGGCCCTTAACTATGGCTACACCTTC
-	-	TRBJ1-1	TRBV7-9	CASSFERILMNTEAFF	TGTGCCAGCAGCTTCGAACGGATACTAATGAACACTGAAGCTTTCTTT
-	-	TRBJ2-7	TRBV13	CASSPSDSYEQYF	TGTGCCAGCAGCCCCTCGGACAGCTACGAGCAGTACTTC
-	-	TRBJ1-3	TRBV5-6	CASSLAARSGNTIYF	TGTGCCAGCAGCTTAGCAGCGCGCTCTGGAAACACCATATATTTT
-	TRBD1	TRBJ1-6	TRBV9	CASSAWTGERPPLHF	TGTGCCAGCAGCGCATGGACAGGAGAGCGTCCACCCCTCCACTTT
-	-	TRBJ1-5	TRBV27	CASSWDFNSNQPQHF	TGTGCCAGCAGCTGGGACTTTAATAGCAATCAGCCCCAGCATTTT
-	TRBD1	TRBJ2-5	TRBV29-1	CSVLRDRGTKTQYF	TGCAGCGTCCTCCGGGACAGGGGCACGAAGACCCAGTACTTC
-	TRBD2	TRBJ2-1	TRBV13	CASSVSGAAYNEQFF	TGTGCCAGCAGCGTTAGCGGGGCCGCGTACAATGAGCAGTTCTTC